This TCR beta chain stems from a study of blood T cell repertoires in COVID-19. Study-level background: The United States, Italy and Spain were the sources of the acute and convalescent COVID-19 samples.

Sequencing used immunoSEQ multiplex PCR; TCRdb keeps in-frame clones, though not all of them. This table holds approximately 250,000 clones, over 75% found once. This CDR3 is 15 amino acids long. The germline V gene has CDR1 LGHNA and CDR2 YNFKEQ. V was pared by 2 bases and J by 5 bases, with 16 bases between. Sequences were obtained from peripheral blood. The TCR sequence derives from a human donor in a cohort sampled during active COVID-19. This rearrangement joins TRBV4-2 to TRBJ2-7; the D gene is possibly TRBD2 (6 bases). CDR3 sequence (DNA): TGTGCCAGCAGCCAACAACTAGCTACACTCGACGAGCAGTACTTC. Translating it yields CASSQQLATLDEQYF.